A single sample is the source of the 15 T cell receptor beta chains below, sequenced in a study of Ad26.COV2.S vaccination and SARS-CoV-2 variants. The data were produced by immunoSEQ multiplex PCR, yet TCRdb's version contains in-frame clones alone and is incomplete. The table includes 380,000 or so clones, approximately 90% detected once. Treatment: around 19 received Ad26.COV2.S at low or high dose, single or two shots; about 5 received placebo; per-sample allocation not given. Sample collection was performed on day 63 after the first vaccine or placebo injection. The sequencing here drew on peripheral blood, taken in a trial of Ad26.COV2.S vaccine versus placebo. These receptors all come from a person between 18 and 65 years old who received the Ad26.COV2.S COVID-19 vaccine or a placebo.

The V call is TRBV2, the J call TRBJ2-1, with 8 bases fitting TRBD2. The CDR3 is 14 residues long. After removal of 4 bases from V and 4 bases from J, the junction contained 3 bases not matched to a gene. Germline V gene sequence: CDR1 SNHLY, CDR2 FYNNEI. The CDR3 reads CASSVTGGYNEQFF. The CDR3 DNA sequence: TGTGCCAGCAGTGTGACGGGAGGGTACAATGAGCAGTTCTTC.

The rearrangement uses TRBV28 and TRBJ2-5, with D perhaps TRBD2 (5 bases). The V and J ends lost 4 bases and 1 base respectively, with 13 bases between them. The germline V gene has CDR1 MDHEN and CDR2 SYDVKM. The CDR3 is 15 amino acids. The CDR3 here is CASSSLRGRQETQYF. The CDR3 DNA is TGTGCCAGCAGTTCCCTACGGGGTCGCCAAGAGACCCAGTACTTC.

The V call is TRBV19, the J call TRBJ2-7, with D tentatively TRBD1 (6 bases). Germline V gene data show CDR1 as LNHDA and CDR2 as SQIVND (reference sequence). Trimming cost V 1 base and J 1 base, with 8 bases left between them. The CDR3 extends over 14 amino acids. CDR3 nucleotide sequence: TGTGCCAGTAGTATAGTCCAGGGGTCCTACGAGCAGTACTTC. It is translated as CASSIVQGSYEQYF.

The chain combines TRBV30 with TRBJ2-7, with D perhaps matching TRBD2 (5 bases). Trimming cost V 4 bases and J 3 bases, with 13 bases left between them. The germline CDR1 and CDR2 sequences are GTSNPN and SVGIG (reference sequence). CDR3 length equals 13 residues. Here the CDR3 DNA reads TGTGCCTGGACTCCATCGGAGGACTACGAGCAGTACTTC. Its protein is CAWTPSEDYEQYF.

Only a few counts were recorded for this clone. The CDR3 sequence is CASSLNTGKSGELFF. The CDR3 DNA reads as TGTGCCAGCTCACTGAATACAGGGAAGTCCGGGGAGCTGTTTTTT. This chain uses TRBV18 with TRBJ2-2; a possible D gene is TRBD1 (6 bases). V lost 4 bases to trimming and J lost 6 bases, with 15 bases between them. The CDR3 spans 15 residues. Germline V CDR1 and CDR2: KGHSH, LQKENI. Together with reference TRBV18 and TRBJ2-2, the CDR3 gives the full variable domain: NAGVMQNPRHLVRRRGQEARLRCSPMKGHSHVYWYRQLPEEGLKFMVYLQKENIIDESGMPKERFSAEFPKEGPSILRIQQVVRGDSAAYFCASSLNTGKSGELFFGEGSRLTVL.

The rearrangement links TRBV10-3 to TRBJ2-3; D may be TRBD2 (6 bases). The germline V and J ends were trimmed by 5 bases and 5 bases, with 8 bases remaining between them. Germline CDR1 reads ENHRY; CDR2 reads SYGVKD. CDR3 length: 12 amino acids. The CDR3 nucleotides read TGTGCCATCAGTCTGGGGGGAGATACGCAGTATTTT. Protein sequence: CAISLGGDTQYF.

This clone was observed a single time. The rearrangement joins TRBV10-1 to TRBJ1-6, with 8 bases lining up with TRBD1. The CDR3 contains 16 residues. Per germline, CDR1 WNHNN and CDR2 SYGVQD (reference sequence). Trimming took 6 bases from V and 0 from J; bases not matched to a gene: 4. The CDR3 DNA is TGCGCCAGCAGGACAGGGGTCAACTCCTATAATTCACCCCTCCACTTT. Its translation: CASRTGVNSYNSPLHF.

This clone was found a few times. Other DNA sequences from this sample encode an identical CDR3 as well. This chain uses TRBV4-1 with TRBJ2-7, with 11 bases aligning to TRBD2. The V segment lost 1 base and the J segment 3 bases; nucleotides outside the gene matches: 2. Germline CDR1 is MGHRA and CDR2 is YSYEKL. This CDR3 is 15 amino acids long. Here the CDR3 reads CASSQGLAGGYEQYF. The CDR3 DNA is TGCGCCAGCAGCCAAGGCCTAGCGGGAGGCTACGAGCAGTACTTC.

The chain recombines TRBV5-1 with TRBJ2-7; 11 positions agree with TRBD1. The CDR3 sequence is 15 residues long. Trimming at V came to 5 bases and at J to 3 bases, leaving 7 bases not matched to a gene. CDR1 is SGHRS and CDR2 is YFSETQ in the germline V gene. The CDR3 nucleotides read TGCGCCAGCAGTCCTACCGGGACAGGGGGCTACGAGCAGTACTTC. Its protein product is CASSPTGTGGYEQYF.

The V and J genes are TRBV4-1 and TRBJ1-1; 7 bases are shared with TRBD1. CDR1 and CDR2 from the germline V gene are MGHRA and YSYEKL. V dropped 4 bases and J dropped 0; count of bases not matched to a gene: 11. This CDR3 region has 17 residues. This CDR3 is CASSLGSRGTMNTEAFF. CDR3 bases: TGCGCCAGCAGCCTCGGGAGCAGGGGGACCATGAACACTGAAGCTTTCTTT.

J is TRBJ2-3 and V is TRBV11-2; D might be TRBD2 (6 bases). The CDR3 runs to 15 residues. With 2 bases removed from V and 3 bases from J, the gap between germline ends came to 12 bases. Germline lookup yields CDR1 SGHAT and CDR2 FQNNGV. The CDR3 region is CASSLRGRETDTQYF. CDR3 nucleotide sequence: TGTGCCAGCAGCTTACGGGGGAGAGAGACAGATACGCAGTATTTT. The whole variable domain, filled in from reference TRBV11-2 and TRBJ2-3, reads EAGVAQSPRYKIIEKRQSVAFWCNPISGHATLYWYQQILGQGPKLLIQFQNNGVVDDSQLPKDRFSAERLKGVDSTLKIQPAKLEDSAVYLCASSLRGRETDTQYFGPGTRLTVL.

This sequence joins TRBV11-2 and TRBJ2-7, with TRBD1 matching 8 bases. Germline CDR1 SGHAT, CDR2 FQNNGV. Germline trimming cut 4 bases from V and 6 bases from J; bases unmatched to any gene: 8. The length of the CDR3 is 14 residues. The CDR3 reads CASSSDRGAVEQYF. In nucleotides, the CDR3 is TGTGCCAGCAGCTCCGACAGGGGCGCCGTCGAGCAGTACTTC.

The rearrangement joins TRBV6-1 to TRBJ2-7; D unclear. The CDR3 sequence is 16 residues long. Germline assignment: CDR1 MNHNS and CDR2 SASEGT. The V and J ends lost 5 bases and 1 base respectively, with 18 bases between them. The CDR3 DNA is TGTGCCAGCAGTAAAGGGCTGACGAGCCGTTCCTACGAGCAGTACTTC. Its translation is CASSKGLTSRSYEQYF.

V gene TRBV10-3 combines with J gene TRBJ2-2, with 9 nucleotides matching TRBD2. CDR1 is ENHRY and CDR2 is SYGVKD in the germline V gene. V shed 9 bases, J shed 2 bases, and the junction held 4 bases outside the gene matches. The CDR3 is 14 residues long. CDR3 residues: CAIRLADNTGELFF. The CDR3 region has the DNA TGTGCCATAAGACTAGCGGATAACACCGGGGAGCTGTTTTTT.

The chain joins TRBV11-2 to TRBJ1-1, with TRBD1 as a possible D gene (5 bases). Trimming stripped 4 bases from V and 11 bases from J, with 20 bases between. This CDR3 comprises 14 residues. Germline V CDR1 and CDR2: SGHAT, FQNNGV. DNA of the CDR3: TGTGCCAGCAGCTCCCCTTTGGGGGAGTGGGGTGCTTTCTTT. This codes for CASSSPLGEWGAFF.